The 32 T cell receptor beta chains given below trace back to one sample, sequenced in a study of shared clonotypes between healthy human individuals. Profiling relied on immunoSEQ multiplex PCR, and the TCRdb table lists in-frame clones only, not all of them. The data hold about 2 million clones, with 85% to 95% observed a single time. Sequenced: naive CD4+ T cells sorted from blood. Specified subset: CD45RA+ positively selected. The receptor source for this set is a man younger than 30 in good health.

The rearrangement joins TRBV7-2 to TRBJ2-1; 7 bases map to TRBD2. The germline V gene has CDR1 SGHTA and CDR2 FQGNSA. J lost 3 bases, V lost 8 bases, and 16 bases had no gene match. This CDR3 has 17 residues. The CDR3: CASFNEGRRGNYNEQFF. DNA of the CDR3: TGTGCCAGCTTTAATGAAGGGCGGCGGGGGAACTACAATGAGCAGTTCTTC.

Ten or more counts support this clone. The sample holds other DNA sequences that translate to the same CDR3. The chain combines TRBV5-6 with TRBJ2-7; D is perhaps TRBD2 (6 bases). The CDR3 totals 14 residues. V lost 0 bases, J lost 1 base, and 8 bases lay in between. Per the germline V gene, CDR1 is SGHDT and CDR2 is YYEEEE. The CDR3 here is CASSLGAGSYEQYF. In DNA, the CDR3 is TGTGCCAGCAGCTTGGGCGCGGGATCCTACGAGCAGTACTTC.

The rearrangement joins TRBV5-6 to TRBJ1-6, with D perhaps TRBD1 (5 bases). CDR1 and CDR2 from the germline V gene are SGHDT and YYEEEE. V gave up 6 bases and J gave up 8 bases, with 15 bases separating them. This CDR3 has 14 residues. The CDR3 loop is CASTHQGIDSPLHF. In nucleotides, the CDR3 is TGTGCCAGCACCCATCAGGGAATCGATTCACCCCTCCACTTT.

The J gene is TRBJ2-6, the V gene TRBV6-5, with 9 bases lining up with TRBD1. Per germline, CDR1 MNHEY and CDR2 SVGAGI. This CDR3 has 14 amino acids. Trimming took 7 bases from V and 3 from J; bases not matched to a gene: 1. CDR3 sequence reads: CASNRGLGANVLTF. CDR3 DNA: TGTGCCAGCAACAGGGGGCTTGGGGCCAACGTCCTGACTTTC.

V is TRBV19 and J is TRBJ1-2; the D is unclear. CDR1 is LNHDA, CDR2 SQIVND, per germline (reference sequence). This CDR3 comprises 13 residues. Trimming shortened V by 7 bases and J by 7 bases, and 16 bases separated the two germline ends. The CDR3 DNA is TGTGCCAGTACGGACGGGCTAGAGGCTGGCTACACCTTC. Residues: CASTDGLEAGYTF.

The V call is TRBV7-9, the J call TRBJ2-1, with D maybe TRBD1 (7 bases). This CDR3 contains 17 residues. With 0 bases removed from V and 6 bases from J, the gap between germline ends came to 18 bases. Germline values: CDR1 SEHNR, CDR2 FQNEAQ (reference sequence). CDR3 loop: CASSLALQGGLFNEQFF. As DNA, the CDR3 is TGTGCCAGCAGCTTAGCGCTTCAGGGGGGTCTTTTCAATGAGCAGTTCTTC.

The chain couples TRBV4-1 to TRBJ1-5; D gene unclear. This CDR3 is 14 amino acids long. Trimming took 1 base from V and 2 from J, leaving 6 bases between them. CDR1 is MGHRA, CDR2 YSYEKL, per germline. The CDR3 bases are TGCGCCAGCAGCCAAGTCAACGGCAATCAGCCCCAGCATTTT. Translating it yields CASSQVNGNQPQHF.

This clone occurred once. This chain joins TRBV7-9 and TRBJ1-3; D is undetermined. Trimming removed 1 base from V and 1 base from J, with 8 bases in between. The CDR3 loop spans 15 amino acids. Germline-derived CDR1 and CDR2 are SEHNR and FQNEAQ (reference sequence). DNA of the CDR3: TGTGCCAGCAGCTTAGAATGGGGATCTGGAAACACCATATATTTT. It encodes CASSLEWGSGNTIYF.

The rearrangement joins TRBV11-2 to TRBJ2-7; 9 positions agree with TRBD2. The CDR3 contains 14 residues. CDR1 SGHAT and CDR2 FQNNGV come from the germline V gene. The junction had 6 bases not matched to a gene; V was cut back by 7 bases and J by 2 bases. The DNA of the CDR3 is TGTGCCAGCACCGAGACTAGCGGCCCCTACGAGCAGTACTTC. This encodes CASTETSGPYEQYF.

J is TRBJ2-2 and V is TRBV7-2; 9 positions match TRBD1. V shed 6 bases, J shed 7 bases, and the junction held 9 bases outside the gene matches. Germline lookup yields CDR1 SGHTA and CDR2 FQGNSA. This CDR3 is 15 amino acids long. CDR3 sequence reads: CASRRGTGKIGELFF. The CDR3 DNA reads as TGTGCCAGCAGACGCGGGACAGGGAAAATCGGGGAGCTGTTTTTT.

In nucleotides, the CDR3 is TGTGCCAGCAGTCGTGAGCAGGGGGCCTCCGAGCAGTACTTC. This gives the protein CASSREQGASEQYF. The chain is built from TRBV27 and TRBJ2-7, with 8 bases matching TRBD1. This CDR3 is built from 14 residues. CDR1 is MNHEY and CDR2 is SMNVEV in the germline V gene (reference sequence). The ends lost 5 bases at V and 6 bases at J; junction bases unmatched: 9.

The chain links TRBV5-6 to TRBJ2-5; TRBD2 matches 8 bases. V was clipped by 1 base and J by 5 bases; unmatched bases: 7. Per the germline V gene, CDR1 is SGHDT and CDR2 is YYEEEE. The CDR3 runs 15 residues. The CDR3 loop is CASSLTGLGWETQYF. The CDR3 coding sequence is TGTGCCAGCAGCTTGACGGGACTAGGATGGGAGACCCAGTACTTC.

The genes are TRBV27 and TRBJ1-1, with 7 positions matching TRBD1. V gave up 5 bases and J gave up 1 base; unmatched junction bases: 10. The CDR3 loop spans 16 amino acids. CDR1 MNHEY and CDR2 SMNVEV come from the germline V gene (reference sequence). In DNA form, the CDR3 reads TGTGCCAGCAGTCAAACCACCAGGGGGGGGAACACTGAAGCTTTCTTT. As protein: CASSQTTRGGNTEAFF.

V is TRBV5-4 and J is TRBJ1-1; TRBD1 might be the D (6 bases). The CDR3 is made up of 14 amino acids. Per germline, CDR1 SGHNT and CDR2 YYREEE (reference sequence). Trimming removed 5 bases at V and 4 bases at J, with 15 bases between. Here the CDR3 reads CASRIPGAGTEAFF. In nucleotides, the CDR3 is TGTGCCAGCAGGATCCCGGGGGCGGGCACTGAAGCTTTCTTT.

The V and J genes are TRBV6-5 and TRBJ1-2, with a tentative D call TRBD1 (6 bases). V lost 6 bases, J lost 4 bases, and 15 bases lay in between. The CDR3 has 14 amino acids. Germline V lookup: CDR1 MNHEY, CDR2 SVGAGI. The CDR3 here is CASSFQTGTYGYTF. In DNA form, the CDR3 reads TGTGCCAGCAGCTTTCAAACAGGGACCTATGGCTACACCTTC.

The V and J genes are TRBV5-1 and TRBJ2-1, with 7 bases lining up with TRBD2. V dropped 4 bases and J dropped 7; count of bases not matched to a gene: 8. The length of the CDR3 is 14 residues. CDR1 and CDR2 (germline): SGHRS, YFSETQ. Here the CDR3 reads CASSRRELLNEQFF. In nucleotides, the CDR3 is TGCGCCAGCAGCCGGCGGGAGCTATTGAATGAGCAGTTCTTC.

The rearrangement uses TRBV6-5 and TRBJ1-1, with D possibly matching TRBD1 (5 bases). The V end lost 7 bases, the J end lost 8 bases, and 20 bases lay between the germline ends. This CDR3 is built from 14 residues. Germline CDR1 is MNHEY and CDR2 is SVGAGI. CDR3 loop: CASNRPGPLGEAFF. The CDR3 DNA follows: TGTGCCAGCAATCGCCCGGGACCCTTAGGCGAAGCTTTCTTT.

V usage is TRBV28 and J usage is TRBJ1-4; D remains ambiguous. V was clipped by 4 bases and J by 1 base, with 10 bases between them. The germline V gene encodes CDR1 MDHEN and CDR2 SYDVKM. This CDR3 is 15 amino acids long. CDR3 sequence (DNA): TGTGCCAGCAGTTCCTCTCAATTAACTAATGAAAAACTGTTTTTT. It is translated as CASSSSQLTNEKLFF. Looking up the rest from reference TRBV28 and TRBJ1-4 gives the full variable domain: DVKVTQSSRYLVKRTGEKVFLECVQDMDHENMFWYRQDPGLGLRLIYFSYDVKMKEKGDIPEGYSVSREKKERFSLILESASTNQTSMYLCASSSSQLTNEKLFFGSGTQLSVL.

The chain is built from TRBV4-3 and TRBJ2-1, with 12 bases aligning to TRBD1. The V gene end was trimmed by 5 bases and the J gene end by 10 bases; junction bases not matched to a gene: 9. The CDR3 length is 15 residues. The germline gives CDR1 LGHNA, CDR2 YSLEER. CDR3 in amino acids: CASSAPGQGAREQFF. The CDR3 coding sequence is TGCGCCAGCAGCGCTCCGGGACAGGGGGCGAGGGAGCAGTTCTTC.

This clone was seen once. The chain joins TRBV5-1 to TRBJ1-2, with 7 bases fitting TRBD1. The J segment lost 6 bases and the V segment lost 7 bases, leaving 12 bases of the junction unmatched. CDR1 is SGHRS and CDR2 is YFSETQ in the germline V gene. This CDR3 spans 14 amino acids. The CDR3 is CASEPVGGGDGYTF. The CDR3 DNA follows: TGCGCCAGCGAGCCTGTAGGGGGCGGTGATGGCTACACCTTC.

The chain joins TRBV5-1 to TRBJ2-5; maybe TRBD2 (6 bases). V gave up 1 base and J gave up 4 bases, with 8 bases separating them. The CDR3 totals 13 residues. Per the germline V gene, CDR1 is SGHRS and CDR2 is YFSETQ. In DNA form, the CDR3 reads TGCGCCAGCAGCTTGCACGGGGGAGAGACCCAGTACTTC. Protein: CASSLHGGETQYF.

The chain has TRBV9 and TRBJ2-7; tentative D call: TRBD1 (7 bases). The CDR3 consists of 15 residues. Per germline, CDR1 SGDLS and CDR2 YYNGEE. V lost 4 bases to trimming and J lost 9 bases, with 23 bases between them. CDR3 nucleotides: TGTGCCAGCAGCCCCGGAGGGACAGCCTACGAAGGGCAGTACTTC. Protein product: CASSPGGTAYEGQYF.

This rearrangement joins TRBV15 to TRBJ2-5, with D hard to call. Trimming took 8 bases from V and 2 from J, leaving 0 bases between them. The germline V gene has CDR1 LNHNV and CDR2 YYDKDF (reference sequence). There are 9 residues in the CDR3. The CDR3 loop is CATQETQYF. The CDR3 DNA sequence: TGTGCCACCCAAGAGACCCAGTACTTC.

The CDR3 is CASRKGGRGRQPQHF. CDR3 DNA: TGTGCCAGCAGAAAAGGGGGCAGGGGTCGCCAGCCCCAGCATTTT. This chain connects TRBV6-5 to TRBJ1-5; 7 bases are a match to TRBD1. The V gene's germline CDR1 is MNHEY and CDR2 SVGAGI. Trimming cost V 6 bases and J 7 bases; bases outside gene matches: 12. The CDR3 length is 15 residues.

This chain links TRBV2 with TRBJ2-2, with 8 bases that match TRBD2. Germline CDR1 and CDR2: SNHLY and FYNNEI. V trimming: 6 bases; J trimming: 0 bases; junction bases outside the gene matches: 18. The CDR3 extends over 20 amino acids. The CDR3 loop reads CASRLSPSGGAVTNTGELFF. As DNA, the CDR3 is TGTGCCAGCAGATTATCCCCGAGCGGGGGCGCCGTCACGAACACCGGGGAGCTGTTTTTT.

The chain combines TRBV6-5 with TRBJ1-1, with D possibly being TRBD1 (5 bases). Between the trimmed V and J ends, which lost 10 bases and 0 bases, there was a span of 12 bases. This CDR3 has 13 residues. Germline V lookup: CDR1 MNHEY, CDR2 SVGAGI. This chain's CDR3 is CATHRNMNTEAFF. The DNA of the CDR3 is TGTGCCACCCACAGGAACATGAACACTGAAGCTTTCTTT.

In its sample, this clone was seen once. The V gene is TRBV4-3, the J gene TRBJ2-3; the match to TRBD2 covers 11 bases. The CDR3 length is 15 residues. Germline V gene sequence: CDR1 LGHNA, CDR2 YSLEER. The V and J ends lost 4 bases and 5 bases, in that order; junction bases with no gene match: 5. The CDR3 DNA follows: TGCGCCAGCAGCCCCGAGGGACTAGCGGTAGATACGCAGTATTTT. This sequence encodes CASSPEGLAVDTQYF.

V is TRBV2 and J is TRBJ1-1; no reliable D call. The germline CDR1 and CDR2 sequences are SNHLY and FYNNEI. The V gene lost 4 bases and the J gene lost 8 bases, with 14 bases spanning the gap. The CDR3 is made up of 13 amino acids. The CDR3 sequence: CASSAESSLEAFF. CDR3 coding DNA: TGTGCCAGCAGTGCGGAGAGCAGCCTAGAAGCTTTCTTT.

The chain couples TRBV7-3 to TRBJ2-3, with TRBD2 identical over 15 bases. The CDR3 consists of 16 residues. CDR1 is SGHTA, CDR2 FQGTGA, per germline. V shed 5 bases, J shed 5 bases, and the junction held 5 bases outside the gene matches. CDR3 in DNA: TGTGCCAGCAGCAAGGGACTAGCGGGGGGCGGAGATACGCAGTATTTT. Protein: CASSKGLAGGGDTQYF.

The chain links TRBV4-1 to TRBJ2-7; possibly TRBD1 for D (5 bases). Trimming left V 1 base short and J 7 bases short, with 17 bases between. Per the germline V gene, CDR1 is MGHRA and CDR2 is YSYEKL. The CDR3 consists of 15 residues. The CDR3 DNA reads as TGCGCCAGCAGCCAAGTATTCGATTTGCAGGGAGAGCAGTACTTC. Amino acids: CASSQVFDLQGEQYF.

V is TRBV12-5 and J is TRBJ2-2, with D perhaps TRBD2 (6 bases). Deletions cut 8 bases from V and 0 bases from J, with 7 bases between. The CDR3 extends over 13 amino acids. Germline V gene lookup returns CDR1 LGHNT and CDR2 FRNRAP. CDR3 region: CASTGANTGELFF. The CDR3 coding sequence is TGTGCTAGTACGGGAGCGAACACCGGGGAGCTGTTTTTT. The full variable domain, completed using reference TRBV12-5 and TRBJ2-2, is DARVTQTPRHKVTEMGQEVTMRCQPILGHNTVFWYRQTMMQGLELLAYFRNRAPLDDSGMPKDRFSAEMPDATLATLKIQPSEPRDSAVYFCASTGANTGELFFGEGSRLTVL.

This clone has a single count. V gene TRBV29-1 combines with J gene TRBJ2-1; 7 bases match TRBD1. CDR1 SQVTM and CDR2 ANQGSEA come from the germline V gene. V gave up 1 base and J gave up 4 bases; unmatched junction bases: 7. There are 15 residues in the CDR3. The CDR3 nucleotides are TGCAGCGTTGAAGGAGGGACAGTACAGTACAATGAGCAGTTCTTC. The encoded protein is CSVEGGTVQYNEQFF.